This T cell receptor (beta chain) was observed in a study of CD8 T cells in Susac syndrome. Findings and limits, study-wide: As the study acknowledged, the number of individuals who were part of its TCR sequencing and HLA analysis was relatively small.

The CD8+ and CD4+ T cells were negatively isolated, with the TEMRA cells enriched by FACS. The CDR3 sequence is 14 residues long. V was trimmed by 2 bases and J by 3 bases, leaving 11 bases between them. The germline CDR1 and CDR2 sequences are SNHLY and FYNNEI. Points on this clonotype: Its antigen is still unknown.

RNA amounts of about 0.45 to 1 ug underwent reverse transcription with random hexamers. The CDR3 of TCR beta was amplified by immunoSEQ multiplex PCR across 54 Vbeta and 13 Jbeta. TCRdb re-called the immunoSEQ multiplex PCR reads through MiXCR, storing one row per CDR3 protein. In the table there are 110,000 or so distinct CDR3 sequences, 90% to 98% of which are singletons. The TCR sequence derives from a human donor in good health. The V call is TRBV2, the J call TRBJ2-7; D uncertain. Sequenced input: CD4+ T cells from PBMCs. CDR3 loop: CASSENGLGYEQYF. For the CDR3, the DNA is TGTGCCAGCAGTGAAAACGGCTTGGGCTACGAGCAGTACTTC. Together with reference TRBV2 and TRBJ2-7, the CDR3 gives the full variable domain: EPEVTQTPSHQVTQMGQEVILRCVPISNHLYFYWYRQILGQKVEFLVSFYNNEISEKSEIFDDQFSVERPDGSNFTLKIRSTKLEDSAMYFCASSENGLGYEQYFGPGTRLTVT.